Following are 30 T cell receptor beta chains from one sample sequenced in a study of cytomegalovirus exposure and HLA in healthy donors. The method was immunoSEQ multiplex PCR; TCRdb's version includes in-frame clones alone and lacks a portion of them. The profile shows more than 150,000 clones, about 80% of them singletons. The sequenced sample consisted of PBMCs. Receptor source: a woman younger than 30 in good health and CMV-seropositive.

The chain carries TRBV11-3 and TRBJ2-1; 13 positions match TRBD2. The CDR3 has 16 amino acids. The V gene end was trimmed by 5 bases and the J gene end by 0 bases; junction bases not matched to a gene: 1. Per germline, CDR1 SGHNT and CDR2 YENEEA. The CDR3 coding sequence is TGTGCCAGCAGCCGGACTAGCGGGAGCTCCTACAATGAGCAGTTCTTC. Translation gives CASSRTSGSSYNEQFF.

The V and J genes are TRBV7-2 and TRBJ1-5; the D is unclear. The CDR3 has 13 amino acids. Per germline, CDR1 SGHTA and CDR2 FQGNSA. Trimming stripped 5 bases from V and 7 bases from J, with 12 bases between. This chain's CDR3 is CASSLNAGQPQHF. In nucleotides, the CDR3 is TGTGCCAGCAGCCTTAACGCGGGCCAGCCCCAGCATTTT. Full variable domain (outside the CDR3, taken from reference TRBV7-2 and TRBJ1-5): GAGVSQSPSNKVTEKGKDVELRCDPISGHTALYWYRQSLGQGLEFLIYFQGNSAPDKSGLPSDRFSAERTGGSVSTLTIQRTQQEDSAVYLCASSLNAGQPQHFGDGTRLSIL.

CDR3 sequence reads: CASSYEGQLYGYTF. In DNA form, the CDR3 reads TGTGCCAGCAGTTACGAGGGACAGTTATATGGCTACACCTTC. The V and J genes are TRBV6-5 and TRBJ1-2; 7 bases align to TRBD1. The CDR3 has 14 residues. Unmatched junction bases numbered 5, after V lost 2 bases and J lost 5 bases. Germline-derived CDR1 and CDR2 are MNHEY and SVGAGI.

V gene TRBV9 combines with J gene TRBJ2-3; 8 nucleotides match TRBD2. The CDR3 extends over 16 amino acids. CDR1 SGDLS and CDR2 YYNGEE come from the germline V gene. J was trimmed by 0 bases and V by 0 bases; bases with no gene match: 3. The CDR3 region has the DNA TGTGCCAGCAGCGTAGCGGGGGGGACTAGCACAGATACGCAGTATTTT. Its protein product is CASSVAGGTSTDTQYF.

The J gene is TRBJ2-1, the V gene TRBV6-4; TRBD2 aligns across 8 bases. The CDR3 runs to 15 residues. Per the germline V gene, CDR1 is MRHNA and CDR2 is SNTAGT. V was pared by 3 bases and J by 7 bases, with 8 bases of the junction left unmatched. CDR3 sequence reads: CASSEGSGGVNEQFF. The CDR3 nucleotides are TGTGCCAGCAGTGAGGGAAGCGGGGGTGTAAATGAGCAGTTCTTC.

The chain employs TRBV5-4 and TRBJ1-3; D is unresolved. CDR1 and CDR2 (germline): SGHNT, YYREEE (reference sequence). Trimming took off 2 bases at V and 4 bases at J, with 7 bases between the two ends. The CDR3 sequence is 13 residues long. Here the CDR3 reads CASSFSEGNTIYF. For the CDR3, the DNA is TGTGCCAGCAGCTTCAGCGAGGGAAACACCATATATTTT. The whole variable domain, filled in from reference TRBV5-4 and TRBJ1-3, reads ETGVTQSPTHLIKTRGQQVTLRCSSQSGHNTVSWYQQALGQGPQFIFQYYREEENGRGNFPPRFSGLQFPNYSSELNVNALELDDSALYLCASSFSEGNTIYFGEGSWLTVV.

This chain joins TRBV9 and TRBJ1-6; 8 bases fit TRBD1. Germline V CDR1 and CDR2: SGDLS, YYNGEE. This CDR3 has 16 amino acids. The J segment lost 5 bases and the V segment lost 3 bases, leaving 7 bases of the junction unmatched. DNA for the CDR3: TGTGCCAGCAGCGCCGGACAGGGCTACAATAATTCACCCCTCCACTTT. It is translated as CASSAGQGYNNSPLHF.

The gene calls are TRBV7-9 and TRBJ1-1; 8 bases map to TRBD1. CDR1 is SEHNR, CDR2 FQNEAQ, per germline (reference sequence). J gave up 7 bases and V 5 bases, and 9 bases lay outside the gene matches. CDR3 length: 14 residues. The CDR3 region has the DNA TGTGCCAGCAGCGCCCACACAGGGGGAATTGAAGCTTTCTTT. Protein sequence: CASSAHTGGIEAFF.

The chain uses TRBV2 and TRBJ1-5, with 8 bases lining up with TRBD1. V shed 5 bases, J shed 2 bases, and the junction held 2 bases outside the gene matches. In germline, CDR1 is SNHLY, CDR2 FYNNEI. The CDR3 contains 14 residues. This chain's CDR3 is CASSIQGGNQPQHF. The CDR3 DNA follows: TGTGCCAGCAGTATACAGGGGGGCAATCAGCCCCAGCATTTT.

The chain links TRBV10-3 to TRBJ1-1; no reliable D call. Trimming left V 0 bases short and J 1 base short, with 6 bases between. Germline lookup yields CDR1 ENHRY and CDR2 SYGVKD. This CDR3 region has 14 residues. For the CDR3, the DNA is TGTGCCATCAGTGAGTCGAACAGGAACACTGAAGCTTTCTTT. This encodes CAISESNRNTEAFF.

This chain joins TRBV28 and TRBJ2-7; possible D gene TRBD1, 5 bases. Germline-derived CDR1 and CDR2 are MDHEN and SYDVKM. Trimming left V 2 bases short and J 7 bases short, with 15 bases between. The CDR3 has 14 residues. CDR3: CASSLVGASWEQYF. CDR3 coding DNA: TGTGCCAGCAGTTTAGTTGGGGCTTCTTGGGAGCAGTACTTC.

V is TRBV27 and J is TRBJ2-5, with D possibly TRBD1 on 6 matching bases. Germline lookup yields CDR1 MNHEY and CDR2 SMNVEV (reference sequence). V was shortened by 5 bases and J by 5 bases, with 12 bases between the two germline ends. The CDR3 is made up of 13 amino acids. The CDR3 sequence: CASSLRGSETQYF. The CDR3, as DNA: TGTGCCAGCAGTCTTAGGGGGAGCGAGACCCAGTACTTC.

The chain is built from TRBV7-2 and TRBJ1-2; D might be TRBD1 (6 bases). The germline V gene has CDR1 SGHTA and CDR2 FQGNSA. Trimming removed 0 bases at V and 7 bases at J, with 6 bases between. The CDR3 length is 12 residues. CDR3 region: CASSLAQGGYTF. CDR3 DNA sequence: TGTGCCAGCAGCTTAGCACAGGGTGGCTACACCTTC.

The V and J genes are TRBV6-5 and TRBJ1-2; 11 nucleotides line up with TRBD1. Germline-derived CDR1 and CDR2 are MNHEY and SVGAGI. The J segment lost 4 bases and the V segment lost 6 bases, leaving 7 bases of the junction unmatched. The CDR3 is 15 amino acids. Written as DNA, the CDR3 is TGTGCCAGCAGGGGCCGGGACAGGGGGGTCTATGGCTACACCTTC. This sequence encodes CASRGRDRGVYGYTF.

The chain joins TRBV6-5 to TRBJ2-5; perhaps TRBD1 as D (6 bases). V lost 3 bases and J lost 1, with 12 bases in between. The germline V gene encodes CDR1 MNHEY and CDR2 SVGAGI. The CDR3 consists of 15 residues. The CDR3 coding sequence is TGTGCCAGCAGTTATAGGGGGACATCCCAAGAGACCCAGTACTTC. It specifies CASSYRGTSQETQYF.

The gene calls are TRBV2 and TRBJ1-5; the match to TRBD1 covers 9 bases. Losses at the gene ends were 6 bases for V and 6 bases for J; bases not matched to a gene: 9. The CDR3 spans 15 residues. Germline loops: CDR1 SNHLY, CDR2 FYNNEI. The CDR3 here is CASREDTGGVQPQHF. The DNA of the CDR3 is TGTGCCAGCAGGGAGGACACAGGGGGCGTTCAGCCCCAGCATTTT.

The rearrangement joins TRBV9 to TRBJ2-1; D uncertain. This CDR3 has 13 amino acids. Germline V gene lookup returns CDR1 SGDLS and CDR2 YYNGEE. Trimming removed 0 bases from V and 5 bases from J, with 6 bases in between. The CDR3 nucleotides are TGTGCCAGCAGCGTAGAACTTCACAATGAGCAGTTCTTC. As protein: CASSVELHNEQFF.

The chain recombines TRBV5-6 with TRBJ2-7, with D perhaps matching TRBD2 (6 bases). Per the germline V gene, CDR1 is SGHDT and CDR2 is YYEEEE. This CDR3 is 16 amino acids long. Trimming cost V 2 bases and J 0 bases, with 15 bases left between them. The CDR3 bases are TGTGCCAGCAGCTTAAGTTCAGGGACTCTCTCCTACGAGCAGTACTTC. It is translated as CASSLSSGTLSYEQYF.

The genes are TRBV9 and TRBJ2-1; the match to TRBD1 covers 7 bases. Per the germline V gene, CDR1 is SGDLS and CDR2 is YYNGEE. V gave up 0 bases and J gave up 2 bases; unmatched junction bases: 2. The CDR3 length is 15 residues. CDR3 loop: CASSVEGTAYNEQFF. In DNA, the CDR3 is TGTGCCAGCAGCGTAGAAGGGACAGCCTACAATGAGCAGTTCTTC.

The chain recombines TRBV4-2 with TRBJ2-7; D is uncertain. The ends were cut back, 0 bases at V and 3 bases at J, with 6 bases in the middle. CDR1 and CDR2 from the germline V gene are LGHNA and YNFKEQ. The CDR3 totals 13 residues. The CDR3 sequence: CASSQEFRYEQYF. CDR3 sequence (DNA): TGTGCCAGCAGCCAAGAATTCCGCTACGAGCAGTACTTC.

This rearrangement joins TRBV7-2 to TRBJ2-5; 8 nucleotides align to TRBD2. The CDR3 is made up of 14 amino acids. Germline V CDR1 and CDR2: SGHTA, FQGNSA. J gave up 2 bases and V 5 bases, and 4 bases lay outside the gene matches. The CDR3 loop reads CASSPGGRQETQYF. The DNA for the CDR3 is TGTGCCAGCAGCCCGGGGGGGCGGCAAGAGACCCAGTACTTC. The full variable domain, its missing parts supplied by reference TRBV7-2 and TRBJ2-5, is GAGVSQSPSNKVTEKGKDVELRCDPISGHTALYWYRQSLGQGLEFLIYFQGNSAPDKSGLPSDRFSAERTGGSVSTLTIQRTQQEDSAVYLCASSPGGRQETQYFGPGTRLLVL.

The J gene is TRBJ2-3, the V gene TRBV2; TRBD2 matches 11 bases. Germline V gives CDR1 SNHLY, CDR2 FYNNEI. This CDR3 spans 16 amino acids. V was pared by 6 bases and J by 8 bases, with 13 bases of the junction left unmatched. CDR3 residues: CASRELAGASRGTQYF. DNA of the CDR3: TGTGCCAGCAGGGAACTAGCGGGGGCCTCGAGAGGTACGCAGTATTTT.

This clone was detected many times. V usage is TRBV7-7 and J usage is TRBJ1-1; 10 nucleotides agree with TRBD1. Germline CDR1 is SSHAT and CDR2 is FNYEAQ (reference sequence). J was trimmed by 6 bases and V by 5 bases; bases with no gene match: 3. The CDR3 loop spans 13 amino acids. The CDR3 region is CASSGDRGPEAFF. DNA of the CDR3: TGTGCCAGCAGCGGTGACAGGGGGCCTGAAGCTTTCTTT.

The chain carries TRBV5-4 and TRBJ1-2; TRBD1 aligns across 8 bases. The ends lost 4 bases at V and 4 bases at J; junction bases unmatched: 6. The CDR3 runs 14 residues. CDR1 is SGHNT, CDR2 YYREEE, per germline (reference sequence). The CDR3 sequence is CASSPWTGSYGYTF. The CDR3 DNA follows: TGTGCCAGCAGCCCCTGGACAGGGTCCTATGGCTACACCTTC.

With regard to this clone: Additional DNA sequences in this sample encode the identical CDR3. This chain joins TRBV4-1 and TRBJ1-4; 7 bases are shared with TRBD1. The junction had 8 bases not matched to a gene; V was cut back by 5 bases and J by 5 bases. Looked up from germline, CDR1 is MGHRA and CDR2 is YSYEKL. This CDR3 region has 15 residues. CDR3 in amino acids: CASSAPGQTNEKLFF. CDR3 sequence (DNA): TGCGCCAGCAGCGCGCCGGGACAGACAAATGAAAAACTGTTTTTT.

The chain is built from TRBV2 and TRBJ2-5, with TRBD2 identical over 9 bases. The germline CDR1 and CDR2 sequences are SNHLY and FYNNEI. V lost 8 bases and J lost 2; bases outside the gene matches: 9. CDR3 length equals 15 residues. The CDR3 DNA follows: TGTGCCAGCCTCACGCGGACTAGCGAACAAGAGACCCAGTACTTC. It translates to CASLTRTSEQETQYF.

The J gene is TRBJ1-5, the V gene TRBV5-1; tentative D call: TRBD1 (6 bases). CDR1 and CDR2 from the germline V gene are SGHRS and YFSETQ. The CDR3 is 14 residues long. V lost 2 bases, J lost 5 bases, and 11 bases lay in between. The CDR3 sequence is CASSLQGSDQPQHF. The CDR3 bases are TGCGCCAGCAGCTTACAGGGTTCCGATCAGCCCCAGCATTTT.

The CDR3 loop reads CSVYPDTEAFF. Here the CDR3 DNA reads TGCAGCGTTTACCCGGACACTGAAGCTTTCTTT. This sequence joins TRBV20-1 and TRBJ1-1, with D hard to call. The CDR3 has 11 amino acids. Per the germline V gene, CDR1 is DFQATT and CDR2 is SNEGSKA (reference sequence).

The CDR3, as DNA: TGTGCCAGTAGACGACTGGAGGGGGCAGTCAATCAGCCCCAGCATTTT. Its translation: CASRRLEGAVNQPQHF. The J gene is TRBJ1-5, the V gene TRBV19, with 7 bases identical to TRBD1. CDR1 is LNHDA, CDR2 SQIVND, per germline (reference sequence). V gave up 6 bases and J gave up 3 bases; unmatched junction bases: 11. This CDR3 has 16 residues.

The gene calls are TRBV19 and TRBJ1-2; 7 nucleotides line up with TRBD1. V gave up 5 bases and J gave up 2 bases; unmatched junction bases: 2. The CDR3 spans 13 residues. Germline CDR1 is LNHDA and CDR2 is SQIVND (reference sequence). The CDR3 here is CASSLGQNYGYTF. The CDR3 nucleotides read TGTGCCAGTAGTTTGGGACAGAACTATGGCTACACCTTC.